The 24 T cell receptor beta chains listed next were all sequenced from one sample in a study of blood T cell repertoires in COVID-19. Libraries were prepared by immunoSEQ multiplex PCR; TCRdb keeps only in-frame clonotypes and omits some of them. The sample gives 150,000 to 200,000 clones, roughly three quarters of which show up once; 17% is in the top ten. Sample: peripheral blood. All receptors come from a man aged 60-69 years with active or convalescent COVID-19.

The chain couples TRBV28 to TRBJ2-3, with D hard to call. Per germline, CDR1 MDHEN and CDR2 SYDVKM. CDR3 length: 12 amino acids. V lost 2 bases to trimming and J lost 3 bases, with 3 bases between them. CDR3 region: CASSLPTDTQYF. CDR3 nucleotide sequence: TGTGCCAGCAGTTTACCGACAGATACGCAGTATTTT. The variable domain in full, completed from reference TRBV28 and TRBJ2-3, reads DVKVTQSSRYLVKRTGEKVFLECVQDMDHENMFWYRQDPGLGLRLIYFSYDVKMKEKGDIPEGYSVSREKKERFSLILESASTNQTSMYLCASSLPTDTQYFGPGTRLTVL.

In nucleotides, the CDR3 is TGCAGTGCTAGTGGTGCTCTAGCGGGAACCACAGATACGCAGTATTTT. This codes for CSASGALAGTTDTQYF. V usage is TRBV20-1 and J usage is TRBJ2-3, with 9 bases identical to TRBD2. This CDR3 spans 16 amino acids. Germline-derived CDR1 and CDR2 are DFQATT and SNEGSKA (reference sequence). V shed 3 bases and J 2 bases; nucleotides not matched to a gene: 9.

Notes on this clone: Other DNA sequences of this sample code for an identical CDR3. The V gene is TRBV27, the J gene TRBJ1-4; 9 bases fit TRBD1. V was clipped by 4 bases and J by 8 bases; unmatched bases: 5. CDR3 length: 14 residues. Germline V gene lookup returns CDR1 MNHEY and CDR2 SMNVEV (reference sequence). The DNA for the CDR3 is TGTGCCAGCAGTTCGGACAGGGGAGGGGAAAAACTGTTTTTT. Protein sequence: CASSSDRGGEKLFF.

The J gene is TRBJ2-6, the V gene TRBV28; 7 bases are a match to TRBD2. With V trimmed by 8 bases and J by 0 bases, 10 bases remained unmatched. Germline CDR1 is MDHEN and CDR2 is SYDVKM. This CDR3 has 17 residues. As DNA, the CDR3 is TGTGCCAGCGAAACTAGCGCCCTAAGCTCTGGGGCCAACGTCCTGACTTTC. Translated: CASETSALSSGANVLTF.

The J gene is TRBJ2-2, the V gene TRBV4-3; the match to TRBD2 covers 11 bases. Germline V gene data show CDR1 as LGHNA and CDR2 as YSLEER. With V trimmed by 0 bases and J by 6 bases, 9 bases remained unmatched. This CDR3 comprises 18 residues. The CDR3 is CASSQELLAGASAGELFF. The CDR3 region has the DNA TGCGCCAGCAGCCAAGAATTACTAGCGGGAGCCTCAGCCGGGGAGCTGTTTTTT.

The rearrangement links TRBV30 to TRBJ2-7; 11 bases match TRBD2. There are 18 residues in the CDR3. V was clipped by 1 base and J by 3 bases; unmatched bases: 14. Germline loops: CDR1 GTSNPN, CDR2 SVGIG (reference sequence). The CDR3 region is CAWSGIVSGRAQVYEQYF. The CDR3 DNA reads TGTGCCTGGAGTGGAATCGTTAGCGGGAGGGCCCAGGTCTACGAGCAGTACTTC. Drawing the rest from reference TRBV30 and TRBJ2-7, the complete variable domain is SQTIHQWPATLVQPVGSPLSLECTVEGTSNPNLYWYRQAAGRGLQLLFYSVGIGQISSEVPQNLSASRPQDRQFILSSKKLLLSDSGFYLCAWSGIVSGRAQVYEQYFGPGTRLTVT.

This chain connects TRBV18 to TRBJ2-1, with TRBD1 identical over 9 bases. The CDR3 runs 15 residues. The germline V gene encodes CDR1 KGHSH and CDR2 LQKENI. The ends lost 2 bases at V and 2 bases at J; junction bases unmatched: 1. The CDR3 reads CASSPGTGTYNEQFF. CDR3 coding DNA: TGTGCCAGCTCACCAGGGACAGGGACCTACAATGAGCAGTTCTTC.

In nucleotides, the CDR3 is TGCGCCAGCAGCCTTGGAGGGGGGGTGAGGGAGCAGTACTTC. Translation gives CASSLGGGVREQYF. The chain is built from TRBV4-1 and TRBJ2-7, with D possibly matching TRBD2 (7 bases). The CDR3 spans 14 residues. The V end lost 4 bases, the J end lost 7 bases, and 17 bases lay between the germline ends. Germline assignment: CDR1 MGHRA and CDR2 YSYEKL.

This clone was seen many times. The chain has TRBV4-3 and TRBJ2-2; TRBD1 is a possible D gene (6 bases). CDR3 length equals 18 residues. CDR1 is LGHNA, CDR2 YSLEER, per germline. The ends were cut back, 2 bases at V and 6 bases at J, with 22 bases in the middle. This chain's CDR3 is CASSQKPGNRAGSGELFF. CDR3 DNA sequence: TGCGCCAGCAGCCAAAAGCCCGGGAACAGGGCGGGTTCCGGGGAGCTGTTTTTT.

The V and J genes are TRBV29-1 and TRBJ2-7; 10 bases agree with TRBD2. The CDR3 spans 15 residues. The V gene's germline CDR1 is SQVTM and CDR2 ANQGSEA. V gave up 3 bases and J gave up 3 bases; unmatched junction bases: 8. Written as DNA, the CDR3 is TGCAGCGTTGAGTTCTGGGCTAGCGGGAGCTACGAGCAGTACTTC. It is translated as CSVEFWASGSYEQYF.

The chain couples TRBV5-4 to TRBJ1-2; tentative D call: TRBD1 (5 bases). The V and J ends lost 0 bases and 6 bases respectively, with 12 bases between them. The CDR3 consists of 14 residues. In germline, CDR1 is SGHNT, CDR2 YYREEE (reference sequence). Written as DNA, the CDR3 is TGTGCCAGCAGCTTGGCAGGGAGGGCTCATGGCTACACCTTC. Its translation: CASSLAGRAHGYTF. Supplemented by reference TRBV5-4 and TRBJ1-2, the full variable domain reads ETGVTQSPTHLIKTRGQQVTLRCSSQSGHNTVSWYQQALGQGPQFIFQYYREEENGRGNFPPRFSGLQFPNYSSELNVNALELDDSALYLCASSLAGRAHGYTFGSGTRLTVV.

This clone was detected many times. CDR3 amino acids: CASSLKGAGTGELFF. DNA for the CDR3: TGTGCCAGCAGCTTAAAGGGGGCAGGAACCGGGGAGCTGTTTTTT. This rearrangement joins TRBV7-3 to TRBJ2-2; 7 bases agree with TRBD1. J lost 5 bases, V lost 1 base, and 4 bases had no gene match. Looked up from germline, CDR1 is SGHTA and CDR2 is FQGTGA. CDR3 length: 15 amino acids.

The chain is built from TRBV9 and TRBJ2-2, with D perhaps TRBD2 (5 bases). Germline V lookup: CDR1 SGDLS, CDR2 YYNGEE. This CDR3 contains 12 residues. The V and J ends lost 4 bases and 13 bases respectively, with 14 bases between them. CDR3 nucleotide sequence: TGTGCCAGCAGCCCCCTAAGCGGAGGGCTGTTTTTT. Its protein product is CASSPLSGGLFF.

The CDR3 here is CASSPGQGLYEQYF. Written as DNA, the CDR3 is TGTGCCAGCAGCCCGGGACAGGGACTCTACGAGCAGTACTTC. The J gene is TRBJ2-7, the V gene TRBV6-5, with 9 bases aligning to TRBD1. In germline, CDR1 is MNHEY, CDR2 SVGAGI. The CDR3 sequence is 14 residues long. V was clipped by 6 bases and J by 3 bases; unmatched bases: 6.

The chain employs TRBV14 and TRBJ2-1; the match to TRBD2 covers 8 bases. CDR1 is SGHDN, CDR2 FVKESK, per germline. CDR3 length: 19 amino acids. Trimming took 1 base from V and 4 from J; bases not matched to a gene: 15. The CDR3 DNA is TGTGCCAGCAGCCAAGTTCAAGGCGGGAGGTCCGATATATACAATGAGCAGTTCTTC. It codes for CASSQVQGGRSDIYNEQFF. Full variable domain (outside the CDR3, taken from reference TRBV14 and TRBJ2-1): EAGVTQFPSHSVIEKGQTVTLRCDPISGHDNLYWYRRVMGKEIKFLLHFVKESKQDESGMPNNRFLAERTGGTYSTLKVQPAELEDSGVYFCASSQVQGGRSDIYNEQFFGPGTRLTVL.

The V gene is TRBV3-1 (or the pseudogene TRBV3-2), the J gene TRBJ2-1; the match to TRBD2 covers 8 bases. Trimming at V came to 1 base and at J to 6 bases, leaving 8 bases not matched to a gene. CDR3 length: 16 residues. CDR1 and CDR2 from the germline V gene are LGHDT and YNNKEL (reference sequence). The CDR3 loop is CASSQALSGSGNEQFF. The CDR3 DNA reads TGTGCCAGCAGCCAAGCCCTCAGCGGGAGTGGCAATGAGCAGTTCTTC.

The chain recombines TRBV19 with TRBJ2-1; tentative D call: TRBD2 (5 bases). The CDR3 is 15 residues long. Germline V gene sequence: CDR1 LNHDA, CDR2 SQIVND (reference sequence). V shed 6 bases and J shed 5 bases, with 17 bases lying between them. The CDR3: CASSDGLRPHNEQFF. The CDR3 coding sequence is TGTGCCAGTAGCGATGGACTTCGACCTCACAATGAGCAGTTCTTC.

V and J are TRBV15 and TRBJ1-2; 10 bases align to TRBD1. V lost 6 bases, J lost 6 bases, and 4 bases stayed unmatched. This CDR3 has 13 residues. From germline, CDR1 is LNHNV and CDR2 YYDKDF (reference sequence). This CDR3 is CATSRDRGDGYTF. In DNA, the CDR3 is TGTGCCACCAGTAGGGACAGGGGAGATGGCTACACCTTC.

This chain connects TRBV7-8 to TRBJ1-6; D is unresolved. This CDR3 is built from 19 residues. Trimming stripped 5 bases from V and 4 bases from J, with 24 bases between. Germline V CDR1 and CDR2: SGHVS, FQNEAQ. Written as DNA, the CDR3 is TGTGCCAGCAGCCCAAGGGCAAGAATGGGAAGCGGATATAATTCACCCCTCCACTTT. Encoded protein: CASSPRARMGSGYNSPLHF.

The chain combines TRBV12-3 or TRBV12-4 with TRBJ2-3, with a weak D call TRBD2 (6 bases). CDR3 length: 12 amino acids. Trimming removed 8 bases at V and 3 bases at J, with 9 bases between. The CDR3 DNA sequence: TGTGCCAGCTCGGGGGATACAGATACGCAGTATTTT. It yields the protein CASSGDTDTQYF.

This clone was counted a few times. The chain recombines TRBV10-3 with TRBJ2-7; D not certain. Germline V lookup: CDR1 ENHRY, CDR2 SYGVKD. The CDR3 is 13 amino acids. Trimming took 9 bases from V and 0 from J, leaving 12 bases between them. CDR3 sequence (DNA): TGTGCCATAACCCGAACCGGCTCCTACGAGCAGTACTTC. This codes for CAITRTGSYEQYF.

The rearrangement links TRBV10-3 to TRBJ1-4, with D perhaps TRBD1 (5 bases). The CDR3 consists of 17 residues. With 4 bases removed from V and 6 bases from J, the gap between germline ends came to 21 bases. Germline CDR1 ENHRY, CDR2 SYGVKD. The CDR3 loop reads CAISGWGPEGTYEKLFF. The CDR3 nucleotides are TGTGCCATCAGTGGTTGGGGCCCCGAGGGGACTTATGAAAAACTGTTTTTT.

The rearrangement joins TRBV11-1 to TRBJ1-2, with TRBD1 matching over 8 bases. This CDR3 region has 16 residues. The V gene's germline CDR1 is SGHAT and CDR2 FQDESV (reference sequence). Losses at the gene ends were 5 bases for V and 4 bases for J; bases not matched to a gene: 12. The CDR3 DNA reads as TGTGCCAGCAGCCTTTATACGGGACAGGCTCTCTATGGCTACACCTTC. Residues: CASSLYTGQALYGYTF.

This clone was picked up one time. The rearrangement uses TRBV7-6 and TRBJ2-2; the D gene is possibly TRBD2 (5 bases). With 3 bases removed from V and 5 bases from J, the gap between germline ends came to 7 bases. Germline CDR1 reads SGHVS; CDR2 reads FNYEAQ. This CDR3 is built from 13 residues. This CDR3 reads CASSLTGTGELFF. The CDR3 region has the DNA TGTGCCAGCAGCTTGACGGGGACCGGGGAGCTGTTTTTT.